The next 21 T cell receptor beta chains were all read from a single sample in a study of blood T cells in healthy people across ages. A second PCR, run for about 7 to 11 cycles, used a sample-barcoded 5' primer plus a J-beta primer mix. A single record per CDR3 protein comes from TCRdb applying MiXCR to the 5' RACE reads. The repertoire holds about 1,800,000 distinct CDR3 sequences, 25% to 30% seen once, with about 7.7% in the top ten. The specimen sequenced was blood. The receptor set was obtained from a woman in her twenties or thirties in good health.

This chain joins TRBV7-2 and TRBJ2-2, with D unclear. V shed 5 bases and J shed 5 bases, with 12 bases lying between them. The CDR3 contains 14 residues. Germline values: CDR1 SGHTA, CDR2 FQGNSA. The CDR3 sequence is CASSPRTGTGELFF. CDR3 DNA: TGTGCCAGCAGCCCGCGGACGGGTACCGGGGAGCTGTTTTTT.

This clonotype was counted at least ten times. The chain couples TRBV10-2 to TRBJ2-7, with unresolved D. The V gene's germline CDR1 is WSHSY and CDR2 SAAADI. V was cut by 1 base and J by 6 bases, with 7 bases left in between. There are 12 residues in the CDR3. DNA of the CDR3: TGCGCCAGCAGTGAGTTCGCCTTCGAGCAGTACTTC. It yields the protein CASSEFAFEQYF.

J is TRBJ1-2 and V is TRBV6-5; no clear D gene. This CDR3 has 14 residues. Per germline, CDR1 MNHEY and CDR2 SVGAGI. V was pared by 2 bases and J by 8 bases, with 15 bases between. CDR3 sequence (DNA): TGTGCCAGCAGTTACAACGGAGGACCCCTCGGCTACACCTTC. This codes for CASSYNGGPLGYTF.

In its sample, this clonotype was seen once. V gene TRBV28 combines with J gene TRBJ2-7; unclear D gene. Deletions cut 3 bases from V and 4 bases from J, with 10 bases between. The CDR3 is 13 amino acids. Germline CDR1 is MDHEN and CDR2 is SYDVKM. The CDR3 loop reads CASSLGWNYEQYF. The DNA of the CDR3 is TGTGCCAGCAGTTTGGGGTGGAATTACGAGCAGTACTTC.

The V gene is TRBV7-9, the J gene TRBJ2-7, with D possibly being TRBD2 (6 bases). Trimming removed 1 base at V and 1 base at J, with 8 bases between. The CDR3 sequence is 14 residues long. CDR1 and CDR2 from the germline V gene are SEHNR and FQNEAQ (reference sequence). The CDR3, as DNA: TGTGCCAGCAGCTTAGGGGACTGGTCCTACGAGCAGTACTTC. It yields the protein CASSLGDWSYEQYF.

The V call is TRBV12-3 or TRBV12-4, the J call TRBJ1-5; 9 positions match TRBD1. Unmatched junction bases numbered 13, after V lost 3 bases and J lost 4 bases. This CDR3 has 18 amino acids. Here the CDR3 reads CASSFQWTGAASNQPQHF. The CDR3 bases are TGTGCCAGCAGTTTCCAATGGACAGGGGCGGCCTCTAATCAGCCCCAGCATTTT.

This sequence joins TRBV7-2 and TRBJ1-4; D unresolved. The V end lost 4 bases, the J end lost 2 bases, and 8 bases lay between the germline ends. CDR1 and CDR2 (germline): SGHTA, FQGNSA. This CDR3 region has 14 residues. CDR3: CASSWQATNEKLFF. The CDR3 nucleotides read TGTGCCAGCAGCTGGCAGGCGACTAATGAAAAACTGTTTTTT.

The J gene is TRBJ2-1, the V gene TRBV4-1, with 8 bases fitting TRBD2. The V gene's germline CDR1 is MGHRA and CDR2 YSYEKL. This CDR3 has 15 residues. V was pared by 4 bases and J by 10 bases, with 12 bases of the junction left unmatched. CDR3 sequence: CASSPLGAGVREQFF. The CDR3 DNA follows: TGCGCCAGCAGCCCTCTGGGAGCGGGGGTTCGAGAGCAGTTCTTC.

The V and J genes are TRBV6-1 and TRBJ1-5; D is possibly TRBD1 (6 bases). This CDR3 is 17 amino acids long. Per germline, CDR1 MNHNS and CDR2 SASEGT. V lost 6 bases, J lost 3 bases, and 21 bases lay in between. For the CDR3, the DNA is TGTGCCAGCAGACGTTCCCGGACAGCTGGCCCCAATCAGCCCCAGCATTTT. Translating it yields CASRRSRTAGPNQPQHF.

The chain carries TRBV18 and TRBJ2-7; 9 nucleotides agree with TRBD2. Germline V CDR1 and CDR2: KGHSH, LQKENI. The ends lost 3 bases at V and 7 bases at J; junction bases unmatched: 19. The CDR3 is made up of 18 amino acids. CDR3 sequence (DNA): TGTGCCAGCTCACCCCAACAAGGGCGCGGGAGGGCCTACAATGAGCAGTACTTC. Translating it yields CASSPQQGRGRAYNEQYF.

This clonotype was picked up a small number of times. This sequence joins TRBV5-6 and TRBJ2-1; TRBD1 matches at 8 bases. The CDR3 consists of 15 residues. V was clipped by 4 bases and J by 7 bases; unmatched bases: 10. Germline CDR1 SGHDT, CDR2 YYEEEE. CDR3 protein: CASSRLTGGRNEQFF. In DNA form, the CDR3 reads TGTGCCAGCAGCCGCCTAACAGGGGGGAGGAATGAGCAGTTCTTC. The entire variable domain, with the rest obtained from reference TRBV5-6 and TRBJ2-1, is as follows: DAGVTQSPTHLIKTRGQQVTLRCSPKSGHDTVSWYQQALGQGPQFIFQYYEEEERQRGNFPDRFSGHQFPNYSSELNVNALLLGDSALYLCASSRLTGGRNEQFFGPGTRLTVL.

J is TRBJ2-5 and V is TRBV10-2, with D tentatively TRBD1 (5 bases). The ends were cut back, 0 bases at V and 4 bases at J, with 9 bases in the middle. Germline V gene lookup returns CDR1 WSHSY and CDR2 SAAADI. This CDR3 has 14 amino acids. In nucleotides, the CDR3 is TGCGCCAGCAGTGAGTCGGTGGGGCGAGAGACCCAGTACTTC. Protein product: CASSESVGRETQYF.

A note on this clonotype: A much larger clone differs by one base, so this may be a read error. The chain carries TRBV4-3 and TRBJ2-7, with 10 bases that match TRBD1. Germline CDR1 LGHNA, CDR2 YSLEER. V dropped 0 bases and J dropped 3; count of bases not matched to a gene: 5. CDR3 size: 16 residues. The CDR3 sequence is CASSQDGTGVGYEQYF. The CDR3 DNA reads TGCGCCAGCAGCCAAGATGGGACAGGGGTAGGCTACGAGCAGTACTTC.

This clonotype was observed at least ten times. For the CDR3, the DNA is TGCAGCGTTAAAACACAGGGAGTCCACGAGCAGTACTTC. Protein sequence: CSVKTQGVHEQYF. V is TRBV29-1 and J is TRBJ2-7, with D tentatively TRBD1 (6 bases). The CDR3 length is 13 residues. Trimming took 5 bases from V and 5 from J, leaving 16 bases between them. Germline CDR1 SQVTM, CDR2 ANQGSEA.

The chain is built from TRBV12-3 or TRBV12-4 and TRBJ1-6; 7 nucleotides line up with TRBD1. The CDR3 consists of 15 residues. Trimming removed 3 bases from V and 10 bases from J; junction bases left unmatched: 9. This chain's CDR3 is CASSFVTGTGSPLHF. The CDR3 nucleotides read TGTGCCAGCAGTTTCGTGACAGGGACCGGGTCACCCCTCCACTTT.

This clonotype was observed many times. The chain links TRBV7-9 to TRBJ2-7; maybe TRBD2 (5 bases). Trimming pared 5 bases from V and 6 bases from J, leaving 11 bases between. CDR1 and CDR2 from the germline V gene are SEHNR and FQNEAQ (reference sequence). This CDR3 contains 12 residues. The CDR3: CASSPRGSEQYF. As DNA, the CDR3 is TGTGCCAGCAGCCCACGGGGAAGCGAGCAGTACTTC.

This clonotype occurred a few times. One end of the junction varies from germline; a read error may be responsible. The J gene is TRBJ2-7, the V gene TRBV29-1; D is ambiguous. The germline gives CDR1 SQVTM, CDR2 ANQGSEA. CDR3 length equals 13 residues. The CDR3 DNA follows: TGCAGCGTGAGAAAAGACAAACCCTACGGGCAGTACTTC. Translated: CSVRKDKPYGQYF.

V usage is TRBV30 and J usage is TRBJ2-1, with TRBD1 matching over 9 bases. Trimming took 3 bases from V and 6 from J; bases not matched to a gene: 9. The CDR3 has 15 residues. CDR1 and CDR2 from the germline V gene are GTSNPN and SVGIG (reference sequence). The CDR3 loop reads CAWSPTGQGGNEQFF. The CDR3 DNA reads TGTGCCTGGAGCCCCACGGGACAGGGTGGCAATGAGCAGTTCTTC.

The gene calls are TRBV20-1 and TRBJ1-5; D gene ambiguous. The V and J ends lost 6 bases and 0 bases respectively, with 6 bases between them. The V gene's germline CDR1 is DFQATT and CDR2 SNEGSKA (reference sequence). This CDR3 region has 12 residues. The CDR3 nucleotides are TGCAGTGCCGCCTATAGCAATCAGCCCCAGCATTTT. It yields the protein CSAAYSNQPQHF.

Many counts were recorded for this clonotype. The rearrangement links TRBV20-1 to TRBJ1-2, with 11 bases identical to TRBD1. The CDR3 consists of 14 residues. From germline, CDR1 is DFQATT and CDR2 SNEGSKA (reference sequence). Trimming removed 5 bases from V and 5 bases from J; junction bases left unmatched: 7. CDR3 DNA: TGCAGTGCTCCTCCGGGACAGGGGGTTTATGGCTACACCTTC. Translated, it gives CSAPPGQGVYGYTF.

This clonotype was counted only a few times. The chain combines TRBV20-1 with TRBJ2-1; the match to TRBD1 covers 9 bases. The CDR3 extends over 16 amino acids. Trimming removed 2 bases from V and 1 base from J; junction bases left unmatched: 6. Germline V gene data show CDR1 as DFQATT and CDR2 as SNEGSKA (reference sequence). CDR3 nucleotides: TGCAGTGCTAGATCGGACAGGGGATTATCCTACAATGAGCAGTTCTTC. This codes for CSARSDRGLSYNEQFF.